The source of this T cell receptor beta chain is a study of blood T cell repertoires in COVID-19. As originally analysed: Nucleated cell number was recorded as an estimate derived from reference gene primer amplification. The method was immunoSEQ multiplex PCR; TCRdb's version includes in-frame clones alone and lacks a portion of them. Clone size and the V and J calls come from that table; the DNA yielded D and trimming. The data show 70,000 to 100,000 clones, about 80% seen once. The clonotype comes from a woman between 45 and 65 years old with acute or convalescent COVID-19. Sequencing was carried out using peripheral blood.

This CDR3 reads CAWDRGTEAFF. The CDR3 DNA reads as TGTGCCTGGGACAGGGGGACTGAAGCTTTCTTT. The chain employs TRBV30 and TRBJ1-1, with 9 bases that match TRBD1. The V segment lost 5 bases and the J segment 5 bases; nucleotides outside the gene matches: 0. The germline CDR1 and CDR2 sequences are GTSNPN and SVGIG (reference sequence). The CDR3 covers 11 residues.